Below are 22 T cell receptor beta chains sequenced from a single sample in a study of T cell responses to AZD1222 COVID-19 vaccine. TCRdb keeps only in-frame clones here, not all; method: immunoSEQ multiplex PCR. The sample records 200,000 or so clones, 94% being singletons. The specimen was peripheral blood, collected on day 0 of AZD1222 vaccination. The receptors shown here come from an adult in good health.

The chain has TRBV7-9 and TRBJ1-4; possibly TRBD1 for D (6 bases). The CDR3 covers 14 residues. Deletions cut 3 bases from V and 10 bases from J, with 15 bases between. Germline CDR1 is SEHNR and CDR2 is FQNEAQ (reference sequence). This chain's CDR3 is CASSFRDTEGKLFF. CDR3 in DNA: TGTGCCAGCAGCTTCCGGGACACCGAGGGAAAACTGTTTTTT.

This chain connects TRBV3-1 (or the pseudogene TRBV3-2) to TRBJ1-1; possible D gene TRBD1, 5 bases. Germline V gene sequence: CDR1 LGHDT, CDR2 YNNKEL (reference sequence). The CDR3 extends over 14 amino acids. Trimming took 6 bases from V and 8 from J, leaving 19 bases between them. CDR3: CASSRGGSSSEAFF. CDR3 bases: TGTGCCAGCAGTAGGGGTGGGTCCTCATCCGAAGCTTTCTTT.

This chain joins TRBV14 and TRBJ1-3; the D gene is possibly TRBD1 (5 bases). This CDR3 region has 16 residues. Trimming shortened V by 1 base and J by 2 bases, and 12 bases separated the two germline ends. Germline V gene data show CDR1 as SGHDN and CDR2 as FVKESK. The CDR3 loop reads CASSQVLGTAGNTIYF. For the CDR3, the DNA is TGTGCCAGCAGCCAAGTTCTAGGGACGGCTGGAAACACCATATATTTT.

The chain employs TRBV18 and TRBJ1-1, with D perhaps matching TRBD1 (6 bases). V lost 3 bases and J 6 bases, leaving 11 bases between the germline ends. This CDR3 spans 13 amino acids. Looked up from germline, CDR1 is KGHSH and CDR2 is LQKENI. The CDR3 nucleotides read TGTGCCAGCTCACCCCTGGGGGCCCCTGAAGCTTTCTTT. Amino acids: CASSPLGAPEAFF.

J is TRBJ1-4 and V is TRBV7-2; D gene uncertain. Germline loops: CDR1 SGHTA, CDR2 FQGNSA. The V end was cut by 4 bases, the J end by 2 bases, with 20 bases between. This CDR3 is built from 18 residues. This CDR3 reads CASSSTPGSIRTNEKLFF. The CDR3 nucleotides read TGTGCCAGCAGCTCAACCCCCGGCAGCATCCGGACTAATGAAAAACTGTTTTTT.

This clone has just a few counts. CDR3 sequence: CASSLAGPNQPQHF. In DNA, the CDR3 is TGTGCCAGCAGCTTAGCAGGGCCCAATCAGCCCCAGCATTTT. This rearrangement joins TRBV7-2 to TRBJ1-5; no firm D call. V gave up 0 bases and J gave up 3 bases, with 6 bases separating them. This CDR3 contains 14 residues. Per the germline V gene, CDR1 is SGHTA and CDR2 is FQGNSA.

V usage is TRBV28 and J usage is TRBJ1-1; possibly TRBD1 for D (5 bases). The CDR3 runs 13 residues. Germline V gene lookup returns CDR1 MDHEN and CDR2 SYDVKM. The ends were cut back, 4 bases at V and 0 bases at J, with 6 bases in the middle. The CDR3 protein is CASSSGLNTEAFF. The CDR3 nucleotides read TGTGCCAGCAGTTCAGGGTTGAACACTGAAGCTTTCTTT. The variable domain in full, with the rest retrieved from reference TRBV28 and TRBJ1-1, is DVKVTQSSRYLVKRTGEKVFLECVQDMDHENMFWYRQDPGLGLRLIYFSYDVKMKEKGDIPEGYSVSREKKERFSLILESASTNQTSMYLCASSSGLNTEAFFGQGTRLTVV.

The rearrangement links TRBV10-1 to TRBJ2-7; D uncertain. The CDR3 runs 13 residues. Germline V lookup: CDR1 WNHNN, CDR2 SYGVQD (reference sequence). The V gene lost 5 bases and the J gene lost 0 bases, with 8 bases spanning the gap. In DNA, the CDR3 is TGCGCCAGCAGTCCGACCGGCTCCTACGAGCAGTACTTC. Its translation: CASSPTGSYEQYF.

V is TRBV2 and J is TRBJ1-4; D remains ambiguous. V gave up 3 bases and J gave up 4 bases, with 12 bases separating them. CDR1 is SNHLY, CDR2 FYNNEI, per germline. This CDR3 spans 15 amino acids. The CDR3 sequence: CASSDRSSGNEKLFF. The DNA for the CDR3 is TGTGCCAGCAGTGACAGATCGAGCGGTAATGAAAAACTGTTTTTT.

CDR3 DNA sequence: TGTGCCAGCAGGCCCCCGGACCCCATAAAAGAAGCTTTCTTT. This encodes CASRPPDPIKEAFF. This rearrangement joins TRBV28 to TRBJ1-1, with D hard to call. This CDR3 has 14 amino acids. Germline CDR1 MDHEN, CDR2 SYDVKM. V was shortened by 6 bases and J by 8 bases, with 19 bases between the two germline ends.

For the CDR3, the DNA is TGCGCCAGCAGCTTCGACGCCAGGGATAGCTACACCTTC. This encodes CASSFDARDSYTF. The chain combines TRBV5-1 with TRBJ1-2; weak D call: TRBD1 (5 bases). CDR1 is SGHRS and CDR2 is YFSETQ in the germline V gene. The CDR3 totals 13 residues. Trimming stripped 2 bases from V and 9 bases from J, with 14 bases between.

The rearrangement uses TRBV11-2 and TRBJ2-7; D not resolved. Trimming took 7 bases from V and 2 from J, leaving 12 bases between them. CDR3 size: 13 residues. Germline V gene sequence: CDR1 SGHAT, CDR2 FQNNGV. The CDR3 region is CASKPLNTYEQYF. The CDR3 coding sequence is TGTGCCAGCAAACCCCTGAATACCTACGAGCAGTACTTC.

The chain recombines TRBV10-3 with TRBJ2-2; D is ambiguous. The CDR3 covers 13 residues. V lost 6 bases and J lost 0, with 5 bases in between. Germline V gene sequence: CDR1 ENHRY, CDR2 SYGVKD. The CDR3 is CAIRQTNTGELFF. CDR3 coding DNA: TGTGCCATCAGACAAACGAACACCGGGGAGCTGTTTTTT.

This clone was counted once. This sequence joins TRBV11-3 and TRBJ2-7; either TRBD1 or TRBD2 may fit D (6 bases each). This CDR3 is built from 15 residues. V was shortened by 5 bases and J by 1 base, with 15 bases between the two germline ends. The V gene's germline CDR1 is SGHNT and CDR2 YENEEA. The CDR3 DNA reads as TGTGCCAGCAGCACGAACTCGGGGGCATCCTACGAGCAGTACTTC. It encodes CASSTNSGASYEQYF.

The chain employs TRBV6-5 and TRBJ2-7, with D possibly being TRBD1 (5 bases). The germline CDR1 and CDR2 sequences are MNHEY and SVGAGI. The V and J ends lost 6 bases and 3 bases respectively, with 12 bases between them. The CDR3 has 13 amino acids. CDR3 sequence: CASRGQAHYEQYF. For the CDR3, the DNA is TGTGCCAGCAGGGGGCAGGCCCACTACGAGCAGTACTTC.

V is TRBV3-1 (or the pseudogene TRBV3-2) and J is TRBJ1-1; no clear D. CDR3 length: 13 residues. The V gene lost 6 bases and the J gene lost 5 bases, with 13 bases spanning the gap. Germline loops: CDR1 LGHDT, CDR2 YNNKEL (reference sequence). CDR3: CASSETRSTEAFF. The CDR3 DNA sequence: TGTGCCAGCAGTGAAACGCGTAGTACTGAAGCTTTCTTT.

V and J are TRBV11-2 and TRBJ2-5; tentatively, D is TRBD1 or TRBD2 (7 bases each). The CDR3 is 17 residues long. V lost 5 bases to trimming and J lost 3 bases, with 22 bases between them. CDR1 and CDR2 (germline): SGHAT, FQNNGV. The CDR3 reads CASSPGRGRLREETQYF. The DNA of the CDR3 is TGTGCCAGCAGCCCTGGGAGGGGGCGCCTCAGGGAAGAGACCCAGTACTTC.

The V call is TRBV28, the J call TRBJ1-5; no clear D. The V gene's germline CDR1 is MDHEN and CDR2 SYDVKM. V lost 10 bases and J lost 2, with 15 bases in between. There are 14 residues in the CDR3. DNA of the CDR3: TGTGCCACCCATCTTCTCTTGGGCAATCAGCCCCAGCATTTT. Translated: CATHLLLGNQPQHF.

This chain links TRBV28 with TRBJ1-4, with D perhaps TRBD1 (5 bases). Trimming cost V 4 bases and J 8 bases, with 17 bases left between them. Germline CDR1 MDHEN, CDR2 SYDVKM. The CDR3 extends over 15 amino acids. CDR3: CASSSFRRDGEKLFF. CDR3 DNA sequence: TGTGCCAGCAGTTCATTCCGCCGGGACGGAGAAAAACTGTTTTTT.

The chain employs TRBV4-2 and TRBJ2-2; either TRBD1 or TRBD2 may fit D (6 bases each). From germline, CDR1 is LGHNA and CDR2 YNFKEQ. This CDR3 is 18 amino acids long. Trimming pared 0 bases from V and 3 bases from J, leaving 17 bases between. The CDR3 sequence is CASSQESFRRGDTGELFF. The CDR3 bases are TGTGCCAGCAGCCAAGAAAGTTTCCGGAGGGGGGACACCGGGGAGCTGTTTTTT.

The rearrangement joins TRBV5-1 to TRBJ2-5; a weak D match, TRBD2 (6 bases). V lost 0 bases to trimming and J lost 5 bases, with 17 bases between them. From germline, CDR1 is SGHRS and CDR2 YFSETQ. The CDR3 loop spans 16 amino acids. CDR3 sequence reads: CASSLAAGLSRETQYF. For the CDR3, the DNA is TGCGCCAGCAGCTTGGCCGCGGGACTTTCACGGGAGACCCAGTACTTC.

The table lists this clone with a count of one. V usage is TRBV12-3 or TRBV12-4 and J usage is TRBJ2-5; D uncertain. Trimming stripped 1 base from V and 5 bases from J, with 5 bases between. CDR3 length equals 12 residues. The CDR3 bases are TGTGCCAGCAGTTTAGACGAGGAGACCCAGTACTTC. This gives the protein CASSLDEETQYF.